This entry is about one T cell receptor (beta chain). Its cognate antigen is unknown. This specimen belongs to a study of cytomegalovirus exposure and HLA in healthy donors. Whole-study results and caveats: In vitro testing confirmed three CMV-associated chains as specific for CMV antigens. The classifier reportedly diagnosed cytomegalovirus status with high specificity and sensitivity. Indistinguishability led to the exclusion of some V segments, TRBV6-2 and TRBV6-3 included. Most of the TCR beta V segments (in an earlier analysis) were productive either about 87% or about 30% of the time.

With 6 bases clipped from V and 4 bases from J, the junction kept 9 bases outside the gene matches. The CDR3 runs to 16 residues. Per the germline V gene, CDR1 is WSHSY and CDR2 is SAAADI. 60 Vbeta and 13 Jbeta primers were used in PCR. TCRdb's copy holds only in-frame clones and misses some; the assay was immunoSEQ multiplex PCR. The sample holds about 86,000 clones; over 70% are singletons and the top ten take approximately 8.9%. What was sequenced was PBMCs. The V gene is TRBV10-2, the J gene TRBJ1-4, with TRBD1 matching over 9 bases. The receptor was isolated from a man aged 60 to 75 in good health and CMV-seronegative. The CDR3 reads CASRANRDRVNEKLFF. Here the CDR3 DNA reads TGCGCCAGCAGGGCTAACCGGGACAGGGTTAATGAAAAACTGTTTTTT.